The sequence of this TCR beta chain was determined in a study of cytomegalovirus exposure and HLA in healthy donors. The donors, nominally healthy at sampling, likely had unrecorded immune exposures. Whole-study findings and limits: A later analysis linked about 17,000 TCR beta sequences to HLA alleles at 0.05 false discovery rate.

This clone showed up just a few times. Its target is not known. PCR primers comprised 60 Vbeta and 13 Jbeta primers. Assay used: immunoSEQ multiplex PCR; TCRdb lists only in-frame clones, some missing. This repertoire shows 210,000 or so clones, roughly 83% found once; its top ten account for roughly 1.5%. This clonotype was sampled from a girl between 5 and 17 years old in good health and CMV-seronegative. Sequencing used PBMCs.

The CDR3 here is CASSQDRVTQPQHF. DNA of the CDR3: TGCGCCAGCAGCCAAGACAGGGTGACCCAGCCCCAGCATTTT. The rearrangement uses TRBV4-3 and TRBJ1-5; possible D gene TRBD1, 5 bases. Germline CDR1 reads LGHNA; CDR2 reads YSLEER. Trimming took off 0 bases at V and 7 bases at J, with 10 bases between the two ends. The CDR3 loop spans 14 amino acids.